The rows below give T cell receptor beta chains drawn from one sample of a study of shared clonotypes between healthy human individuals. The repertoire was sequenced with immunoSEQ multiplex PCR; TCRdb's copy has only in-frame clones and lacks some. The sample carries 2 million to 2.5 million clones, approximately 93% recorded once. Material: naive CD4+ T cells from PBMCs. These receptors were collected from a man aged 18 to 30 in good health. Some clones in this sample may be carry-over from other donors' samples. Each CDR3 is given with its conserved first and last residue. Each record gives: clone size, J gene, D gene, V gene, CDR3 DNA, CDR3 protein. A D gene is named only where the DNA matches it firmly. Size is stated for part of the rows, as once, few or many counts, or as a class when the clone is expanded.

. TRBJ2-6 TRBD1 TRBV9 TGTGCCAGCAGCGCAGGGACAGCTGGGGCCAACGTCCTGACTTTC CASSAGTAGANVLTF
. TRBJ2-1 TRBD2 TRBV18 TGTGCCAGCTCGGGGACTAGCGGGAGGGGCAATGAGCAGTTCTTC CASSGTSGRGNEQFF
. TRBJ2-5 TRBD1 TRBV5-1 TGCGCCAGCAGCGCCCAGGGGGCTAAAGAGACCCAGTACTTC CASSAQGAKETQYF
. TRBJ2-6 . TRBV7-2 TGTGCCAGCAGCCCAAACCCTGGGGCCAACGTCCTGACTTTC CASSPNPGANVLTF
. TRBJ1-4 TRBD1 TRBV2 TGTGCCAGCAGATCCTGGACAGGGGGAGCTAATGAAAAACTGTTTTTT CASRSWTGGANEKLFF
few TRBJ2-5 . TRBV5-1 TGCGCCAGCAGCTTGGGGGTTCAAGAGACCCAGTACTTC CASSLGVQETQYF
. TRBJ1-2 TRBD1 TRBV19 TGTGCCAGTAGTATGGAGGGCAGGGGGTATGGCTACACCTTC CASSMEGRGYGYTF
. TRBJ2-5 . TRBV19 TGTGCCAGTAGTTCCAGGGTCGATGGGACCCAGTACTTC CASSSRVDGTQYF
. TRBJ2-2 . TRBV7-9 TGTGCCAGCAGCTTCGGAGCTGCCACCGGGGAGCTGTTTTTT CASSFGAATGELFF
. TRBJ1-4 TRBD1 TRBV11-2 TGTGCCAGCAGCCCGGGACAGTTAACTAATGAAAAACTGTTTTTT CASSPGQLTNEKLFF
. TRBJ2-2 . TRBV7-8 TGTGCCAGCAGCCCCAGAGGCTATTCCACCGGGGAGCTGTTTTTT CASSPRGYSTGELFF
. TRBJ1-3 . TRBV6-1 TGTGCCAGCAGGGGGATGCTCTCTGGAAACACCATATATTTT CASRGMLSGNTIYF
. TRBJ2-1 . TRBV5-1 TGCGCCAGCAGCTCCGGAGCGTTCGGGTCCTACAATGAGCAGTTCTTC CASSSGAFGSYNEQFF
. TRBJ2-7 . TRBV7-2 TGTGCCAGCAGCTTAGGGCAGGGGCGGTACGAGCAGTACTTC CASSLGQGRYEQYF
few TRBJ1-1 . TRBV9 TGTGCCAGCAGCGTAGACCTGAACACTGAAGCTTTCTTT CASSVDLNTEAFF
. TRBJ2-1 . TRBV5-4 TGTGCCAGCAGCTCGACAGCACATACCTCCTACAATGAGCAGTTCTTC CASSSTAHTSYNEQFF
once TRBJ2-7 TRBD2 TRBV5-1 TGCGCCAGCAGCACGGGACTAGCGGGATCGTACGAGCAGTACTTC CASSTGLAGSYEQYF
. TRBJ2-3 . TRBV27 TGTGCCAGCAGTTTAAGCGGCCCCGGTACGCAGTATTTT CASSLSGPGTQYF
. TRBJ2-7 TRBD2 TRBV10-1 TGCGCCAGCAGCGAAACTAGCGGGAGACGGAGTTGCTTC CASSETSGRRSCF
. TRBJ2-5 . TRBV5-1 TGCGCCAGCAGCTTGGTCCGGGGATCGGGAGAGACCCAGTACTTC CASSLVRGSGETQYF
. TRBJ1-4 . TRBV19 TGTGCCAGTTCTCCCGGACAGTATGGGTGGGGAACTAATGAAAAACTGTTTTTT CASSPGQYGWGTNEKLFF
. TRBJ2-2 TRBD1 TRBV7-8 TGTGCCAGCAGCCGGGACAGGGTCGTCACCGGGGAGCTGTTTTTT CASSRDRVVTGELFF
. TRBJ1-1 . TRBV28 TGTGCCAGCAGTTTAGTTCTGGTGGGGCTTAGTCCGAGAGCTTTCTTT CASSLVLVGLSPRAFF
. TRBJ2-5 . TRBV25-1 TGTGCCAGCAGAGGACAGCAAGAGACCCAGTACTTC CASRGQQETQYF
. TRBJ2-7 TRBD1 TRBV23-1 TGCGCCAGCAGTGGGAGCCTAACCGGGACAGGGATCTACGAGCAGTACTTC CASSGSLTGTGIYEQYF
. TRBJ2-5 . TRBV5-4 TGTGCCAGCAGCTTTCTGGAGCAAGAGACCCAGTACTTC CASSFLEQETQYF
. TRBJ2-7 TRBD1 TRBV5-1 TGCGCCAGCAGCTTGGTGGTCGGGACAGCCTACGAGCAGTACTTC CASSLVVGTAYEQYF
. TRBJ2-1 . TRBV5-8 TGTGCCAGCCTCTGGGAAATGGGCTACAATGAGCAGTTCTTC CASLWEMGYNEQFF
. TRBJ2-3 . TRBV4-1 TGCGCCAGCAGCCAAGGAAGTGTCGCAGATACGCAGTATTTT CASSQGSVADTQYF
. TRBJ1-1 . TRBV7-6 TGTGCCAGCAGCTCTCAGTTGAACACTGAAGCTTTCTTT CASSSQLNTEAFF
. TRBJ2-7 TRBD1 TRBV28 TGTGCCAGCAGTCACCGACAGGGCTCCTACGAGCAGTACTTC CASSHRQGSYEQYF
. TRBJ2-5 TRBD1 TRBV4-2 TGTGCCAGCAGCCCGGGACAGACTAAAGAGACCCAGTACTTC CASSPGQTKETQYF
once TRBJ2-1 . TRBV7-9 TGTGCCAGCAGCCCCCCGGGCGGGAACTCCTACAATGAGCAGTTCTTC CASSPPGGNSYNEQFF
. TRBJ1-2 . TRBV6-6 TGTGCCAGCAGACACAGGCGATACTATGGCTACACCTTC CASRHRRYYGYTF
. TRBJ2-7 . TRBV27 TGTGCCAGCACCACAAAGGGGGGACTTAAACACCTATACGAGCAGTACTTC CASTTKGGLKHLYEQYF
. TRBJ2-2 . TRBV19 TGTGCCAGTAGTCACAACGATGCTACCGGGGAGCTGTTTTTT CASSHNDATGELFF
. TRBJ1-5 TRBD1 TRBV27 TGTGCCAGCAGGGGGACAGGCAATTTTAATCAGCCCCAGCATTTT CASRGTGNFNQPQHF
. TRBJ1-6 TRBD1 TRBV6-5 TGTGCCAGCAGAGGACAGGGGAGTTCACCCCTCCACTTT CASRGQGSSPLHF
. TRBJ1-1 . TRBV23-1 TGCGCCAGCAGTCAACGCGACATAGATCTCATGAACACTGAAGCTTTCTTT CASSQRDIDLMNTEAFF
. TRBJ2-2 . TRBV5-5 TGTGCCAGCAGAGCTGGCGGGACACGGGACACCGGGGAGCTGTTTTTT CASRAGGTRDTGELFF
. TRBJ1-1 . TRBV28 TGTGCCAGCACGACGAGGGCGCGGGGCACTGAAGCTTTCTTT CASTTRARGTEAFF
few TRBJ1-5 TRBD1 TRBV11-2 TGTGCCAGCAGCTTGGAAGGACAGGGGGCTGATCAGCCCCAGCATTTT CASSLEGQGADQPQHF
once TRBJ2-3 TRBD2 TRBV5-1 TGCGCCAGCAGCCCAGGACGAGCGGGAGGGGGCACAGATACGCAGTATTTT CASSPGRAGGGTDTQYF
once TRBJ2-3 TRBD2 TRBV10-3 TGTGCCATCCAGGCAATTCGCGGGAGGGGCACAGATACGCAGTATTTT CAIQAIRGRGTDTQYF